Detailed here is one T cell receptor beta chain. The antigen remains unidentified. V was pared by 1 base and J by 2 bases, with 15 bases between. From germline, CDR1 is LGHNA and CDR2 YSLEER. The CDR3 loop spans 18 amino acids. The record originates from a study of identical twins. Whole-study results and caveats: The study found that models underestimated out-of-frame TCR alpha sharing in monozygotic twins.

One entry per CDR3 protein results from TCRdb running MiXCR on the 5' RACE reads. This sample has some 730,000 distinct CDR3 sequences, with roughly 18% found just once. This same sample was also part of a study on T cells expressing NK-cell markers. That publication notes: NKG2C+ dominant clonotypes from 5 to 7 donors made up roughly 1.0-7.5% of CD8+ T cells.

V usage is TRBV4-3 and J usage is TRBJ2-6; D is perhaps TRBD2 (5 bases). What was sequenced was PBMCs. The TCR was taken from a woman aged 18-30 years in good health. CDR3 region: CASSQVGRRAAGANVLTF. Written as DNA, the CDR3 is TGCGCCAGCAGCCAAGTTGGGAGACGTGCTGCTGGGGCCAACGTCCTGACTTTC.